These T cell receptor beta chains were read from a single sample in a study of read filtering for tumor transcriptome and immune sequencing. MiXCR was run by TCRdb on the reads, yielding one entry per CDR3 protein. The sample lists about 57,000 distinct CDR3 sequences, approximately 15% occurring once. Input material: a population of CD138-negative cells sorted from bone marrow. These receptor sequences come from a donor over 35 with multiple myeloma. Each CDR3 is given with its conserved first and last residue. Each record gives: J gene, clone size, D gene, V gene, CDR3 protein, CDR3 DNA. D genes are given only for firm matches. Clone sizes are given selectively: once, few, many, or a class where the clone is expanded.

TRBJ2-3,.,.,TRBV11-2,CASSLGGWGTDTQYF,TGTGCCAGCAGCTTAGGGGGCTGGGGCACAGATACGCAGTATTTT
TRBJ2-2,few,TRBD2,TRBV20-1,CSARAGRRDTGELFF,TGCAGTGCCAGAGCCGGGAGGAGGGACACCGGGGAGCTGTTTTTT
TRBJ1-1,.,.,TRBV5-6,CASCLGQFIAEAFF,TGTGCCAGCTGCCTGGGACAATTTATCGCTGAAGCTTTCTTT
TRBJ2-3,many,TRBD2,TRBV7-2,CASSVRTSGMGADTQYF,TGTGCCAGCAGCGTCCGGACTAGCGGGATGGGCGCAGATACGCAGTATTTT
TRBJ2-3,many,.,TRBV11-2,CASSLGFDTQYF,TGTGCCAGCAGCTTAGGGTTTGATACGCAGTATTTT
TRBJ2-1,many,TRBD1,TRBV30,CAWSLGTGAYNEQFF,TGTGCCTGGAGTCTCGGGACAGGAGCCTACAATGAGCAGTTCTTC
TRBJ2-1,many,.,TRBV6-6,CASSPGIVQFF,TGTGCCAGCAGTCCCGGGATTGTGCAGTTCTTC
TRBJ1-1,.,.,TRBV12-3/TRBV12-4,CASSSVAEGSEAFF,TGTGCCAGCAGTTCCGTCGCAGAGGGCTCTGAAGCTTTCTTT
TRBJ2-2,many,.,TRBV30,CAWSSSTGELFF,TGTGCCTGGAGCTCGAGCACCGGGGAGCTGTTTTTT
TRBJ1-4,many,TRBD1,TRBV7-8,CASSLVGRGRRTNEKLFF,TGTGCCAGCAGCTTAGTAGGCAGGGGGCGGAGAACTAATGAAAAACTGTTTTTT
TRBJ2-3,.,.,TRBV6-2/TRBV6-3,CASSYRTDTDTQYF,TGTGCCAGCAGTTACAGGACAGACACAGATACGCAGTATTTT
TRBJ2-7,.,TRBD1,TRBV3-1,CASSRGQATYEQYF,TGTGCCAGCAGCCGAGGACAGGCAACCTACGAGCAGTACTTC
TRBJ2-1,many,TRBD2,TRBV7-3,CASSVGTSGSAQFF,TGTGCCAGCAGCGTTGGGACTAGCGGGAGCGCGCAGTTCTTC
TRBJ1-2,many,TRBD1,TRBV19,CASGTEYGYTF,TGTGCCAGTGGGACAGAGTATGGCTACACCTTC
TRBJ2-7,.,.,TRBV4-2,CASSQSGPVDEQYF,TGTGCCAGCAGCCAATCTGGCCCTGTGGACGAGCAGTACTTC
TRBJ2-1,few,TRBD2,TRBV27,CASSLPGPGLAYNEQFF,TGTGCCAGCAGCTTACCCGGGCCGGGACTAGCCTACAATGAGCAGTTCTTC
TRBJ2-1,many,TRBD2,TRBV20-1,CSARDTSGRKNEQFF,TGCAGTGCTAGAGATACTAGCGGGAGAAAGAATGAGCAGTTCTTC